These 20 T cell receptor beta chains came from one sample sequenced in a study of T-cell reconstitution after alpha-beta-depleted transplantation in children. Preparing the TCRbeta library involved the use of unique molecular identifiers. MiXCR was run by TCRdb on the PCR reads, yielding one entry per CDR3 protein. Of more than 400,000 distinct CDR3 sequences in the sample, more than 9.5% were seen once. The sample here was PBMCs, mostly from graft donor cells, taken 180 days after TCRalphabeta/CD19-depleted stem cell transplant. These receptor sequences come from a female patient younger than 10 who had a stem cell transplant for aplastic anemia, so the T cells may come from the graft donor.

In its sample, this clonotype was seen a few times. This CDR3 reads CASSHRGRTGELFF. DNA of the CDR3: TGTGCCAGCAGTCACAGGGGGCGTACCGGGGAGCTGTTTTTT. The rearrangement links TRBV12-3 or TRBV12-4 to TRBJ2-2; 9 nucleotides match TRBD1. J was trimmed by 5 bases and V by 5 bases; bases with no gene match: 3. The CDR3 spans 14 residues.

A few counts support this clonotype. The rearrangement joins TRBV20-1 to TRBJ2-7; D possibly corresponds to TRBD1 (6 bases). Germline values: CDR1 DFQATT, CDR2 SNEGSKA (reference sequence). The CDR3 is 12 amino acids. V shed 6 bases and J shed 5 bases, with 14 bases lying between them. The chain's CDR3 is CSADSRVHEQYF. CDR3 in DNA: TGCAGTGCGGACAGTAGGGTACACGAGCAGTACTTC.

The V call is TRBV2, the J call TRBJ2-1; TRBD2 agrees at 13 bases. This CDR3 spans 14 amino acids. Per the germline V gene, CDR1 is SNHLY and CDR2 is FYNNEI. Germline trimming cut 7 bases from V and 10 bases from J; bases unmatched to any gene: 7. Here the CDR3 DNA reads TGTGCCAGCATCCGCGGACTAGCGGGAGTCGAGCAGTTCTTC. Amino acids: CASIRGLAGVEQFF.

In its sample, this clonotype was seen a few times. The DNA of the CDR3 is TGTGCCAGCAGTTTAGCACGGGCCGTACGGGAGCAGTACTTC. Its translation: CASSLARAVREQYF. V gene TRBV12-3 or TRBV12-4 combines with J gene TRBJ2-7; D remains unclear. This CDR3 has 14 residues. V was trimmed by 0 bases and J by 7 bases, leaving 13 bases between them.

This clonotype has more than one count but fewer than ten. The gene calls are TRBV7-2 and TRBJ1-2, with 9 bases aligning to TRBD1. The V gene end was trimmed by 4 bases and the J gene end by 0 bases; junction bases not matched to a gene: 9. Looked up from germline, CDR1 is SGHTA and CDR2 is FQGNSA. This CDR3 has 17 residues. The CDR3 loop reads CASSSQGQGDANYGYTF. The CDR3 DNA reads TGTGCCAGCAGCTCCCAGGGACAGGGAGACGCTAACTATGGCTACACCTTC.

The chain joins TRBV25-1 to TRBJ1-3, with 7 bases fitting TRBD1. The CDR3 consists of 14 residues. V trimming: 2 bases; J trimming: 6 bases; junction bases outside the gene matches: 4. Germline V CDR1 and CDR2: MGHDK, SYGVNS. Here the CDR3 reads CASSEPDRVNTIYF. The CDR3 DNA reads TGTGCCAGCAGTGAACCCGACAGGGTAAACACCATATATTTT.

The V and J genes are TRBV5-4 and TRBJ2-1; a weak D match, TRBD2 (6 bases). This CDR3 comprises 15 residues. Trimming pared 2 bases from V and 5 bases from J, leaving 14 bases between. Looked up from germline, CDR1 is SGHNT and CDR2 is YYREEE (reference sequence). Written as DNA, the CDR3 is TGTGCCAGCAGCTTCCGGGGTAGCGGCCACAATGAGCAGTTCTTC. Translating gives CASSFRGSGHNEQFF.

This clonotype was seen once. V usage is TRBV6-1 and J usage is TRBJ2-5, with D possibly being TRBD1 (6 bases). With 4 bases removed from V and 2 bases from J, the gap between germline ends came to 8 bases. The CDR3 contains 13 residues. In germline, CDR1 is MNHNS, CDR2 SASEGT. CDR3 sequence (DNA): TGTGCCAGCAGTGCCCAGGGGCAAGAGACCCAGTACTTC. Translated, it gives CASSAQGQETQYF.

The rearrangement joins TRBV6-1 to TRBJ1-4; D call uncertain. V was clipped by 7 bases and J by 4 bases, with 16 bases between them. The germline gives CDR1 MNHNS, CDR2 SASEGT. This CDR3 is built from 15 residues. CDR3 DNA: TGTGCCAGCACCCCGGGCCGCGTCCTTAATGAAAAACTGTTTTTT. Translating gives CASTPGRVLNEKLFF.

The chain uses TRBV3-1 and TRBJ2-5; maybe TRBD1 (7 bases). Germline CDR1 is LGHDT and CDR2 is YNNKEL (reference sequence). Trimming removed 1 base from V and 4 bases from J, with 13 bases in between. This CDR3 is built from 15 residues. CDR3 sequence reads: CASSQGPRGVETQYF. In nucleotides, the CDR3 is TGTGCCAGCAGCCAAGGTCCCAGGGGGGTAGAGACCCAGTACTTC.

This clonotype came up a few times. The J gene is TRBJ2-5, the V gene TRBV7-2, with 10 bases aligning to TRBD1. The CDR3 sequence is 18 residues long. The J segment lost 5 bases and the V segment lost 1 base, leaving 13 bases of the junction unmatched. Germline CDR1 is SGHTA and CDR2 is FQGNSA. The CDR3 DNA follows: TGTGCCAGCAGCTTAGGCTACCGGGACAGGGGATGGGGGGAGACCCAGTACTTC. This gives the protein CASSLGYRDRGWGETQYF.

This clonotype appeared many times. This chain links TRBV12-3 or TRBV12-4 with TRBJ1-2, with a tentative D call TRBD1 (5 bases). The length of the CDR3 is 13 residues. The V end was cut by 3 bases, the J end by 7 bases, with 12 bases between. CDR3 residues: CASSFTGGGGYTF. The CDR3 region has the DNA TGTGCCAGCAGTTTTACCGGGGGTGGTGGCTACACCTTC.

The CDR3 loop reads CASSTTGVETQYF. CDR3 in DNA: TGTGCCAGTAGTACCACAGGGGTGGAGACCCAGTACTTC. The chain combines TRBV19 with TRBJ2-5; 7 nucleotides agree with TRBD1. CDR3 size: 13 residues. V lost 4 bases and J lost 5; bases outside the gene matches: 4. From germline, CDR1 is LNHDA and CDR2 SQIVND (reference sequence).

The chain combines TRBV12-3 or TRBV12-4 with TRBJ2-7; 7 bases are a match to TRBD2. V was pared by 1 base and J by 7 bases, with 7 bases of the junction left unmatched. The CDR3 loop spans 14 amino acids. The CDR3: CASSLGGRAGEQYF. The DNA for the CDR3 is TGTGCCAGCAGTTTAGGGGGGAGGGCCGGGGAGCAGTACTTC.

The chain recombines TRBV11-1 with TRBJ2-1; perhaps TRBD2 as D (6 bases). The CDR3 spans 18 residues. The germline V gene encodes CDR1 SGHAT and CDR2 FQDESV (reference sequence). Between the trimmed V and J ends, which lost 5 bases and 4 bases, there was a span of 24 bases. The DNA of the CDR3 is TGTGCCAGCAGCCCTGCCCTTGCGGGAAACCTCTATTACAATGAGCAGTTCTTC. Protein product: CASSPALAGNLYYNEQFF.

This clonotype has only a few counts. This chain links TRBV6-1 with TRBJ2-4; maybe TRBD2 (6 bases). This CDR3 has 20 amino acids. The V end was cut by 0 bases, the J end by 1 base, with 22 bases between. The germline CDR1 and CDR2 sequences are MNHNS and SASEGT. The CDR3 reads CASSEAGPLPNRGAKNIQYF. The DNA of the CDR3 is TGTGCCAGCAGTGAAGCGGGCCCCCTTCCGAATCGGGGGGCCAAAAACATTCAGTACTTC.

The chain links TRBV4-3 to TRBJ1-2; TRBD1 aligns across 11 bases. In germline, CDR1 is LGHNA, CDR2 YSLEER. The ends lost 0 bases at V and 2 bases at J; junction bases unmatched: 2. The CDR3 covers 16 residues. The CDR3 coding sequence is TGCGCCAGCAGCCAAGAAGGGGACAGGGGGAACTATGGCTACACCTTC. It encodes CASSQEGDRGNYGYTF.

In this sample, this clonotype turned up a few times. The rearrangement links TRBV20-1 to TRBJ1-1; D is unresolved. Trimming left V 3 bases short and J 4 bases short, with 18 bases between. Germline CDR1 is DFQATT and CDR2 is SNEGSKA (reference sequence). This CDR3 spans 15 amino acids. The CDR3 spells CSASQLGDWGTEAFF. In nucleotides, the CDR3 is TGCAGTGCTAGTCAGCTTGGAGACTGGGGCACTGAAGCTTTCTTT.

This clonotype was seen only a few times. V and J are TRBV29-1 and TRBJ2-1; 7 bases are a match to TRBD1. Germline CDR1 SQVTM, CDR2 ANQGSEA. V shed 6 bases, J shed 2 bases, and the junction held 13 bases outside the gene matches. CDR3 length equals 16 residues. CDR3 amino acids: CSVDRRTGVTYNEQFF. In DNA form, the CDR3 reads TGCAGCGTAGACCGAAGAACAGGGGTGACCTACAATGAGCAGTTCTTC.

This clonotype was picked up a small number of times. This chain connects TRBV11-2 to TRBJ2-1, with 12 bases lining up with TRBD2. The germline CDR1 and CDR2 sequences are SGHAT and FQNNGV. The CDR3 runs 20 residues. V lost 5 bases and J lost 4; bases outside the gene matches: 18. CDR3 amino acids: CASSPRLAGGPWTGYNEQFF. CDR3 coding DNA: TGTGCCAGCAGCCCTCGGCTAGCGGGAGGGCCTTGGACCGGATACAATGAGCAGTTCTTC.